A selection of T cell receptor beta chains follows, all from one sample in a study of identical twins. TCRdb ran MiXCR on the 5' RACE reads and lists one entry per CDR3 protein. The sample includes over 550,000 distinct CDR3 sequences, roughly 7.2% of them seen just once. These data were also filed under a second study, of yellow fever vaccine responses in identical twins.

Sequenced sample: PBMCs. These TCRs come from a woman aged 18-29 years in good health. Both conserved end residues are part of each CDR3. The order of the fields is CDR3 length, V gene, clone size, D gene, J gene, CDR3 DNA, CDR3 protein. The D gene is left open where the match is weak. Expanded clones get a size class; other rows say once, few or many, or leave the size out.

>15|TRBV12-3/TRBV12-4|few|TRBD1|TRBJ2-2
TGTGCCAGCAGTACAGGACAGGGGTCGGTCGGGGAGCTGTTTTTT
CASSTGQGSVGELFF
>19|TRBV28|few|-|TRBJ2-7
TGTGCCAGCAGTTCTTATATGGGTCGAACTACCGCGAGCTCCTACGAGCAGTACTTC
CASSSYMGRTTASSYEQYF
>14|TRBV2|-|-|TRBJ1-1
TGTGCCAGCAAGACTGAGGTTATGAACACTGAAGCTTTCTTT
CASKTEVMNTEAFF
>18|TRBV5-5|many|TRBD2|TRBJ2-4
TGTGCCAGCAGCTTGGACGGGCTAGCGGACGTGGGAAAAAACATTCAGTACTTC
CASSLDGLADVGKNIQYF
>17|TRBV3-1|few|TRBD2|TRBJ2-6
TGTGCCAGCAGCCGACTAGCGGGTCACTCTGGGGCCAACGTCCTGACTTTC
CASSRLAGHSGANVLTF
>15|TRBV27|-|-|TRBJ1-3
TGTGCCAGCAGTCTCGGCGCAACTCCTGGAAACACCATATATTTT
CASSLGATPGNTIYF
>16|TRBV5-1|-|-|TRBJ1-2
TGCGCCAGCAGCTTGGTCCCCGACAGCGGGAACTATGGCTACACCTTC
CASSLVPDSGNYGYTF
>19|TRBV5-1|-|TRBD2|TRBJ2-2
TGCGCCAGCAGCTTGGCCGGGGGACTAGCGGGAGGCCCCACCGGGGAGCTGTTTTTT
CASSLAGGLAGGPTGELFF
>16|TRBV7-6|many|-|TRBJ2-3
TGTGCCAGCAGCCCAGGGGATTCTTTTTCTACAGATACGCAGTATTTT
CASSPGDSFSTDTQYF
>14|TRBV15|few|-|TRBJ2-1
TGTGCCACCAGCAGAGGTCAGGGTTGGAATGAGCAGTTCTTC
CATSRGQGWNEQFF
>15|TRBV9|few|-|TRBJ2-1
TGTGCCAGCAGCGTCCAGTGGGGGCCAGACAATGAGCAGTTCTTC
CASSVQWGPDNEQFF
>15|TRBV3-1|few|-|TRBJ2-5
TGTGCCAGCAGCCACCCTGACAGTCTCCAAGAGACCCAGTACTTC
CASSHPDSLQETQYF
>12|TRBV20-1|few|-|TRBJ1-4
TGCAGTGCTAGAGCGTCCGCGGAAAAACTGTTTTTT
CSARASAEKLFF
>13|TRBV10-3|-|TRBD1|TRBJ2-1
TGTGCCATCGGACAGGGCCTCGGCAATGAGCAGTTCTTC
CAIGQGLGNEQFF
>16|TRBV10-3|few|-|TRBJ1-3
TGTGCCATCAGTGAGTCCCCAGGGGACTCTGGAAACACCATATATTTT
CAISESPGDSGNTIYF
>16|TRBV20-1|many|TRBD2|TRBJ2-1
TGCAGTGCTAGACCTAGGATTGGGACTAGCGGCAATGAGCAGTTCTTC
CSARPRIGTSGNEQFF
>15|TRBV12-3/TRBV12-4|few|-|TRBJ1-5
TGTGCCAGCAGTCCCGTCAGGTGGCTGGGGCAGCCCCAGCATTTT
CASSPVRWLGQPQHF
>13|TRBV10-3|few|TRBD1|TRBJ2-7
TGTGCCATCAGAAATCAACAGGGGGTGATGCAGTACTTC
CAIRNQQGVMQYF
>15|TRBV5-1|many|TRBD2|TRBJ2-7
TGCGCCAGCAGCTTGGAGCTAGCGGGTACCTACGAGCAGTACTTC
CASSLELAGTYEQYF
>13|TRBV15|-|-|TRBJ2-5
TGTGCCACCAGCAGAGATGTTGGGGAGACCCAGTACTTC
CATSRDVGETQYF
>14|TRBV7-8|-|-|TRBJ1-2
TGTGCCAGCAGCTTACTCAGGGATCGGTATGGCTACACCTTC
CASSLLRDRYGYTF
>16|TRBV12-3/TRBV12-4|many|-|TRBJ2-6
TGTGCCAGCAGTGCCGGACAGACCTCTGGGGCCAACGTCCTGACTTTC
CASSAGQTSGANVLTF
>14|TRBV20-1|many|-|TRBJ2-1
TGCAGTGCTAGATCCGGAGGTACCTACAATGAGCAGTTCTTC
CSARSGGTYNEQFF
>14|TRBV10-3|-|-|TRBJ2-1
TGTGCCATCAGTCCAGGGACACTAAGGGATGAGCAGTTCTTC
CAISPGTLRDEQFF
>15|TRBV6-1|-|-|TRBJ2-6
TGTGCCAGCAGACCCGAGGGATCTGGGGCCAACGTCCTGACTTTC
CASRPEGSGANVLTF
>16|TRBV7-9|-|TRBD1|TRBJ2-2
TGTGCCAGCAGCTTATCCGGGACAGGGATCACCGGGGAGCTGTTTTTT
CASSLSGTGITGELFF
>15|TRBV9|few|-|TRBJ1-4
TGTGCCAGCAGCGTAGGGGTGTACAGCAATGAAAAACTGTTTTTT
CASSVGVYSNEKLFF
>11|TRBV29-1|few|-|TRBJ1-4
TGCAGCGTTGAAGCTGGTGGAAAACTGTTTTTT
CSVEAGGKLFF
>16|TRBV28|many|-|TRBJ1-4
TGTGCCAGCAGTTTATTAATCACAGGTAGAGGTGAAAAACTGTTTTTT
CASSLLITGRGEKLFF
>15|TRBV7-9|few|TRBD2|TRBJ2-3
TGTGCCAGCAGTCTCGGGACTAGCGTCGCAGATACGCAGTATTTT
CASSLGTSVADTQYF
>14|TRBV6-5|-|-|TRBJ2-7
TGTGCCAGCAGTTACTTAACGAAGCAGGCCGAGCAGTACTTC
CASSYLTKQAEQYF
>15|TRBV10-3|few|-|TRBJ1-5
TGTGCCATCAGTGATCGGCAGAATAGCAATCAGCCCCAGCATTTT
CAISDRQNSNQPQHF
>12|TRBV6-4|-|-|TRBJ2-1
TGTGCCAGCAGTGACAGACTTTATGAGCAGTTCTTC
CASSDRLYEQFF
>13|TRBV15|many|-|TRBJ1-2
TGTGCCACGGGTGAGGGTCGGGGCTATGGCTACACCTTC
CATGEGRGYGYTF
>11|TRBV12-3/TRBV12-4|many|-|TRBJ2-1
TGTGCCAGCATGGACCTTGGTGAGCAGTTCTTC
CASMDLGEQFF
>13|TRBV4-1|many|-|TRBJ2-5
TGCGCCAGCAGCCAAGTGAGAGGGGAGACCCAGTACTTC
CASSQVRGETQYF
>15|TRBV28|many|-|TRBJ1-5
TGTGCCAGCAGTCTCCCCCAGCCAAGCAATCAGCCCCAGCATTTT
CASSLPQPSNQPQHF
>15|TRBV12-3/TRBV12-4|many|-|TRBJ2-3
TGTGCCAGCAGTTTATTCGGCGGTTCCACAGATACGCAGTATTTT
CASSLFGGSTDTQYF
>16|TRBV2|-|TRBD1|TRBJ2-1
TGTGCCAGCAGACTACTACAGGGGAGCTCCTACAATGAGCAGTTCTTC
CASRLLQGSSYNEQFF
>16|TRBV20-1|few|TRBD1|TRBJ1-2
TGCAGTGCTAGCCGCTCCGGGACAGGGGGCGCGGATGGCTACACCTTC
CSASRSGTGGADGYTF
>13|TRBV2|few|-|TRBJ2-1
TGTGCCAGCATAATGGCGAGCTACAATGAGCAGTTCTTC
CASIMASYNEQFF
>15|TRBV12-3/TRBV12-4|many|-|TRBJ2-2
TGTGCCAGCAGTTTAGTTCCAGGGATTGCCGGGGAGCTGTTTTTT
CASSLVPGIAGELFF
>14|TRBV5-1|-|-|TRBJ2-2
TGCGCCAGCAGCCCTGTACAGGGAGAGGGGGAGCTGTTTTTT
CASSPVQGEGELFF
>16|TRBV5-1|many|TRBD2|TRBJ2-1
TGCGCCAGCAGCCAAACTCTAGCGGGAGGGACGGTTGAGCAGTTCTTC
CASSQTLAGGTVEQFF
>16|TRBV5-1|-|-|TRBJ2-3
TGCGCCAGCAGCTCGGGGACCGGAGGTTCCGCAGATACGCAGTATTTT
CASSSGTGGSADTQYF
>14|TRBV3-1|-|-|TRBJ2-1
TGTGCCAGCTCGGCCCCTCACTTTCACAATGAGCAGTTCTTC
CASSAPHFHNEQFF
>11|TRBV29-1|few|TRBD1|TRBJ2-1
TGCAGCGGGGGACAGCTCCGGGGTCAGTTCTTC
CSGGQLRGQFF